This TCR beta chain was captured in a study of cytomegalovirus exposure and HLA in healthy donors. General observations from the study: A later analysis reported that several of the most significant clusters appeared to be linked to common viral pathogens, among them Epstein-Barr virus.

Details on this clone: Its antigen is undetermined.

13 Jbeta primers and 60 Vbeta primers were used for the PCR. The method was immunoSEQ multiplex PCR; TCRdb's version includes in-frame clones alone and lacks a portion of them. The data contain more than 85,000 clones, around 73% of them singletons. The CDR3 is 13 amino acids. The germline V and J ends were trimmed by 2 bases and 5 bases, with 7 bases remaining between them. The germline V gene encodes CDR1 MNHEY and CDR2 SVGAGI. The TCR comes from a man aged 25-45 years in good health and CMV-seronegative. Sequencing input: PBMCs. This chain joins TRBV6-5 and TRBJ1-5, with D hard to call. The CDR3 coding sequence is TGTGCCAGCAGTTACGACACGGATCAGCCCCAGCATTTT. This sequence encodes CASSYDTDQPQHF.